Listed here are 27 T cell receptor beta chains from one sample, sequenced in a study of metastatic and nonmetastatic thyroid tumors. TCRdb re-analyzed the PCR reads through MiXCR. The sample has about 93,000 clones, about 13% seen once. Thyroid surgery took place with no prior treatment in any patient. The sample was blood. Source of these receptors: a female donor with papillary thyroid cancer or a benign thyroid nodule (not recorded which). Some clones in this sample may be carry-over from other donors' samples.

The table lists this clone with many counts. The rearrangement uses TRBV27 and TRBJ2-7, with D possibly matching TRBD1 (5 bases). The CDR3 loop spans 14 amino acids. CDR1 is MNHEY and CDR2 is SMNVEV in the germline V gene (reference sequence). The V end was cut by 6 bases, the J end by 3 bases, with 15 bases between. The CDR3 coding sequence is TGTGCCAGCAGCACAGGTCCCACTCTCTACGAGCAGTACTTC. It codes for CASSTGPTLYEQYF.

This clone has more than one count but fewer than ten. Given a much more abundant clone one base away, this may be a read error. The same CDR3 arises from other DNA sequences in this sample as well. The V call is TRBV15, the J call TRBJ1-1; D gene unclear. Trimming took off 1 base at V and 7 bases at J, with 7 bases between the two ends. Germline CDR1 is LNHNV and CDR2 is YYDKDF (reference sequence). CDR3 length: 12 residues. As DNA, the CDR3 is TGTGCCACCAGCAGAGGCCCAATTGAAGCTTTCTTT. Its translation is CATSRGPIEAFF.

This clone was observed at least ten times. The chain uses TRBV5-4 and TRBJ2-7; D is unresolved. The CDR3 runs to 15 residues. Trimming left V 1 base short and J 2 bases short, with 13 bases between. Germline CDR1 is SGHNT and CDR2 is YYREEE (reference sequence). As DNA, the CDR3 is TGTGCCAGCAGCTTGATGGCTCCAACCGCCTACGAGCAGTACTTC. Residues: CASSLMAPTAYEQYF.

The chain's CDR3 is CASGGEDTQYF. CDR3 coding DNA: TGTGCCAGCGGGGGGGAGGATACGCAGTATTTT. The chain combines TRBV2 with TRBJ2-3; the match to TRBD2 covers 7 bases. The CDR3 spans 11 residues. Trimming cost V 8 bases and J 6 bases; bases outside gene matches: 2. Germline assignment: CDR1 SNHLY and CDR2 FYNNEI.

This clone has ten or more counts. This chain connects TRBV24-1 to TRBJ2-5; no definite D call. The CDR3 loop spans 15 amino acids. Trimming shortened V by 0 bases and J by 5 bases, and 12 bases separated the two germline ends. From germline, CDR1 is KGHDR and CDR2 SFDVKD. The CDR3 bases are TGTGCCACCAGTGATTTGGGGGTAGGGTCCGAGACCCAGTACTTC. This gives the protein CATSDLGVGSETQYF.

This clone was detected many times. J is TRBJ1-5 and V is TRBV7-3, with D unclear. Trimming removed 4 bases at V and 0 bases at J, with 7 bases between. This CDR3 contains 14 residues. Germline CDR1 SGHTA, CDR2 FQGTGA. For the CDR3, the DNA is TGTGCCAGCAGCTCAAGTAATAGCAATCAGCCCCAGCATTTT. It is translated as CASSSSNSNQPQHF.

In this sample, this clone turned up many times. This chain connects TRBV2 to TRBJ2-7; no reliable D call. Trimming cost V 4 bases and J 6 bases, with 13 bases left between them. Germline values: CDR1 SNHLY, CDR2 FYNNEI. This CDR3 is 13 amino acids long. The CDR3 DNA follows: TGTGCCAGCAGTGGGCTTGGGGTTGGCGAGCAGTACTTC. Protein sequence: CASSGLGVGEQYF.

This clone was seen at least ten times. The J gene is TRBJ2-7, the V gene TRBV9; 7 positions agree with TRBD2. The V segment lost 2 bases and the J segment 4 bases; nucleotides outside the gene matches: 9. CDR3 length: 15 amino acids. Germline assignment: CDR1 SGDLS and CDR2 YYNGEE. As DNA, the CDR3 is TGTGCCAGCAGCGTGGACCGGGACTACACATACGAGCAGTACTTC. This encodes CASSVDRDYTYEQYF.

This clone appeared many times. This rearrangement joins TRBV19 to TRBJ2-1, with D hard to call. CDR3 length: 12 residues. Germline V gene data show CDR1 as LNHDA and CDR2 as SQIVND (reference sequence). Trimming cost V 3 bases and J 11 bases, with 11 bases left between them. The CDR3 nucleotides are TGTGCCAGTAGTATCTCACCTATGAAGCAGTTCTTC. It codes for CASSISPMKQFF.

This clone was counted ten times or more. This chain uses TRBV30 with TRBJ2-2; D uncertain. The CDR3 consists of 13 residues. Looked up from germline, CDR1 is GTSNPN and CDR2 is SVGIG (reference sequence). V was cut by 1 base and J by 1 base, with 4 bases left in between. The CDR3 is CAWSEKNTGELFF. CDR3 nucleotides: TGTGCCTGGAGTGAGAAGAACACCGGGGAGCTGTTTTTT.

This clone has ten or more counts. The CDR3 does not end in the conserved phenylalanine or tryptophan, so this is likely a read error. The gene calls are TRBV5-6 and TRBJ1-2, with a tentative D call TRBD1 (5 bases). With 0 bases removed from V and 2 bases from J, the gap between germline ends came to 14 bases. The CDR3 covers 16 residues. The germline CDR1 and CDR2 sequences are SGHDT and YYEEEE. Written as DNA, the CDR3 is TGTGCCAGCAGCTTGGCTGGGACGGCCTCGAACTATGGCTACACCTCC. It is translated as CASSLAGTASNYGYTS.

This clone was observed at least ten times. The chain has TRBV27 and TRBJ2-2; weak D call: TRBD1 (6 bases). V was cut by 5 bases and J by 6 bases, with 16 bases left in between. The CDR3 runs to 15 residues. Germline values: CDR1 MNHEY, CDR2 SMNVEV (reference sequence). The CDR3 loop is CASSVTQGFAGELFF. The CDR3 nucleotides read TGTGCCAGCAGTGTCACACAGGGATTCGCCGGGGAGCTGTTTTTT.

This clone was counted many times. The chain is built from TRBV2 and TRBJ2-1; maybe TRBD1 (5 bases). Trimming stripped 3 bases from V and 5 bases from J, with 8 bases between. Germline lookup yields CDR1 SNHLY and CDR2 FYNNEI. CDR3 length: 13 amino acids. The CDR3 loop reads CASSEVRDNEQFF. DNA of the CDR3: TGTGCCAGCAGTGAGGTCAGGGACAATGAGCAGTTCTTC.

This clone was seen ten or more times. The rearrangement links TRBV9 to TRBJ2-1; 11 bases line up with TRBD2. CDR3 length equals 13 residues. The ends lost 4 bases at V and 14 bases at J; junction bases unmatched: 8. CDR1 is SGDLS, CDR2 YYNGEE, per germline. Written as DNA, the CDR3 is TGTGCCAGCAGCTTAACTAGCGGGAGTGCAAAGTTCTTC. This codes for CASSLTSGSAKFF.

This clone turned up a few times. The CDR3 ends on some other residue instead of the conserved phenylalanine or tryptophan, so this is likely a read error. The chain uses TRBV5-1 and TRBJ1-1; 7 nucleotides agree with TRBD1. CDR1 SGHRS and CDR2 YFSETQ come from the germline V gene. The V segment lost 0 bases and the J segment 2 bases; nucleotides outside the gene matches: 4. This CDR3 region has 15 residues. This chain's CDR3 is CASSLDGQDNTEAFL. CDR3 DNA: TGCGCCAGCAGCTTGGACGGACAGGATAACACTGAAGCTTTCCTT.

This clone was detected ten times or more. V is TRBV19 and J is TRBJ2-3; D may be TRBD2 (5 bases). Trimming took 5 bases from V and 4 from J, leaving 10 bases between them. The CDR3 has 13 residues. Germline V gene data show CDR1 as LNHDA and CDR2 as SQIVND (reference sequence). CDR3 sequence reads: CASSLGASDTQYF. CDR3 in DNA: TGTGCCAGTAGTTTGGGAGCCTCAGATACGCAGTATTTT.

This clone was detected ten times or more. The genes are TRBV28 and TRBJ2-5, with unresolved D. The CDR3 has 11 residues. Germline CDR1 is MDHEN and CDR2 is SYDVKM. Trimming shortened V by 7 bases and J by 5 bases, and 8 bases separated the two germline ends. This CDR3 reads CASMESETQYF. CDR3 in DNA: TGTGCCAGCATGGAGTCGGAGACCCAGTACTTC. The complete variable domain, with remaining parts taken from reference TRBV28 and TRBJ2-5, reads DVKVTQSSRYLVKRTGEKVFLECVQDMDHENMFWYRQDPGLGLRLIYFSYDVKMKEKGDIPEGYSVSREKKERFSLILESASTNQTSMYLCASMESETQYFGPGTRLLVL.

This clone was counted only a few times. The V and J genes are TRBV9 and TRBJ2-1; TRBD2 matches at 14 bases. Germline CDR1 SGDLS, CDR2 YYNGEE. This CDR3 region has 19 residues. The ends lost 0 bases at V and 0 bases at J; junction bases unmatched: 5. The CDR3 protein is CASSVEGTSGSLSYNEQFF. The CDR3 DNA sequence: TGTGCCAGCAGCGTAGAAGGGACTAGCGGGAGTCTCTCCTACAATGAGCAGTTCTTC. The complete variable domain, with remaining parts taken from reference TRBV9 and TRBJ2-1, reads DSGVTQTPKHLITATGQRVTLRCSPRSGDLSVYWYQQSLDQGLQFLIQYYNGEERAKGNILERFSAQQFPDLHSELNLSSLELGDSALYFCASSVEGTSGSLSYNEQFFGPGTRLTVL.

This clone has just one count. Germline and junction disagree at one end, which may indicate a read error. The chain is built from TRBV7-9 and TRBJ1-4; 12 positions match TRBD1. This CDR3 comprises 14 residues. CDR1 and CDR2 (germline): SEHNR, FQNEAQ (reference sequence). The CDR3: CVSSGTGGSEKLFF. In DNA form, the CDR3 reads TGTGTCAGCAGCGGGACAGGGGGCTCTGAAAAACTGTTTTTT. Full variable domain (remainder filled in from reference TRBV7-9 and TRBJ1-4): DTGVSQNPRHKITKRGQNVTFRCDPISEHNRLYWYRQTLGQGPEFLTYFQNEAQLEKSRLLSDRFSAERPKGSFSTLEIQRTEQGDSAMYLCVSSGTGGSEKLFFGSGTQLSVL.

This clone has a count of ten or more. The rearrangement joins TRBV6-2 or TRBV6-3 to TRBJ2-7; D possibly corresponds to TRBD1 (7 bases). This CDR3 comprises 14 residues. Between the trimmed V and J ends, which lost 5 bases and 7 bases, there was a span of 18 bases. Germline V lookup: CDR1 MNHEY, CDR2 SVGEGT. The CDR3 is CASSTEGALTEQYF. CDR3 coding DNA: TGTGCCAGCAGTACGGAGGGGGCCTTGACGGAGCAGTACTTC.

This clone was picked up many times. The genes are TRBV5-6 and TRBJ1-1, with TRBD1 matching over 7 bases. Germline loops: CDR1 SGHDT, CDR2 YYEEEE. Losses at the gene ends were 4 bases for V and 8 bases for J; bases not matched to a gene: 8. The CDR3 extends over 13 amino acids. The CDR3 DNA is TGTGCCAGCAGCCTAAAGACAGGGCCCGAAGCTTTCTTT. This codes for CASSLKTGPEAFF.

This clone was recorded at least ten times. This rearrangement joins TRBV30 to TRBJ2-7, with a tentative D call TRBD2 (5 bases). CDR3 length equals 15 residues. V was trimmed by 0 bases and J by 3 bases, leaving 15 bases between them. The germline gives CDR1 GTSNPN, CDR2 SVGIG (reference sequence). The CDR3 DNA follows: TGTGCCTGGAGTGTACGAGGGCGGGTGGGCTACGAGCAGTACTTC. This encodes CAWSVRGRVGYEQYF.

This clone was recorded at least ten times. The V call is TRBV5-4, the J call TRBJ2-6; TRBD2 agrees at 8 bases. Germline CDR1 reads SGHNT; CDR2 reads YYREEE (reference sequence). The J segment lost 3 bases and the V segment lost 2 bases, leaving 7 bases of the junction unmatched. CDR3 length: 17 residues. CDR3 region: CASSFGSGIGGANVLTF. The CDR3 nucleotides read TGTGCCAGCAGCTTTGGTAGCGGGATCGGTGGGGCCAACGTCCTGACTTTC.

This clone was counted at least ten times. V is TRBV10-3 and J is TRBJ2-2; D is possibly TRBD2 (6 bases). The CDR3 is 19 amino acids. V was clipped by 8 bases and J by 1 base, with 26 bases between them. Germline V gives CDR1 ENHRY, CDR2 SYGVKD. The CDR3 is CAISGFWAGGTGNTGELFF. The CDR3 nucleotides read TGTGCCATCTCCGGATTTTGGGCTGGCGGGACGGGGAACACCGGGGAGCTGTTTTTT.

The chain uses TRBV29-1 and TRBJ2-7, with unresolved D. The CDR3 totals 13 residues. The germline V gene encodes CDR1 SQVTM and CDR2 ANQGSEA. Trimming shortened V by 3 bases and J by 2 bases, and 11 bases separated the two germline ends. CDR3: CSVEDRTPYEQYF. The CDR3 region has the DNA TGCAGCGTTGAGGACCGGACCCCCTACGAGCAGTACTTC.

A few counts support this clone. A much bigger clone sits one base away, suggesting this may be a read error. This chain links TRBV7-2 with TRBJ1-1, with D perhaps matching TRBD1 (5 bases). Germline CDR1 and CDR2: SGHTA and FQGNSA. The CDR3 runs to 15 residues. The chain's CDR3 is CASSLMYRMNTGAFF. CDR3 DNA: TGTGCCAGCAGCTTAATGTACAGGATGAACACTGGAGCTTTCTTT.

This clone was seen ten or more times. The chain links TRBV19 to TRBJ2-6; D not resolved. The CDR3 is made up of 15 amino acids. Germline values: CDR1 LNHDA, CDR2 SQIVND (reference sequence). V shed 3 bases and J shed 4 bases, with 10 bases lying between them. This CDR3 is CASSISLSGANVLTF. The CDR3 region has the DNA TGTGCCAGTAGTATTTCTCTCTCGGGGGCCAACGTCCTGACTTTC.